Reported below is one T cell receptor (beta chain). Its specific antigen is unknown. It has no much larger one-base neighbor in the sample; base qualities were not kept. This record comes from a study of radiotherapy plus CTLA-4 blockade in lung cancer (dated by TCRdb to about 2018). Background on the whole study: Among the enrolled patients, roughly 19% had an objective response, and 25% to 40% reached disease control. Broader findings and caveats from the paper: After treatment with radiotherapy and ipilimumab, TCR clones that originated in tumors expanded in peripheral blood. Increased serum interferon-beta after radiation, together with early dynamic changes in blood T cell clones, were reported to be the strongest predictors of response.

V and J are trimmed by 2 bases and 4 bases, and the gene matches miss 8 bases of the junction. The CDR3 has 16 amino acids, counting the end cysteine and phenylalanine. The entry retains the CDR3 DNA only, 48 bases that are in frame from base 1. Via the germline V gene, CDR1 is MDHEN and CDR2 SYDVKM. Preparation of the library involved the immunoSEQ multiplex PCR assay. TCRdb re-hosts the immuneACCESS table, in-frame sequences only. Its copies lack some clones; in the studies checked, an unresolved V gene accounts for under half of them, and the cause for the rest is not known. The sample has tens of thousands of clones on record, 75% to 90% of them singletons. About 5.3% of the sample lies in the top ten. In this study, focal radiation therapy paired with CTLA-4 blockade (ipilimumab) was tested in patients who had chemo-refractory metastatic non-small-cell lung cancer.

This specimen was peripheral blood, taken from a patient treated with radiotherapy plus ipilimumab. The source is a human donor with non-small cell lung cancer who had stable disease on radiotherapy plus ipilimumab. The chain is assembled from TRBV28 and TRBJ2-7; TRBD1 matches 10 bases in the middle. The nucleotide sequence reads TGTGCCAGCAGTTTAACGACAGGGGGCCACGGGTACGAGCAGTACTTC. The translation is CASSLTTGGHGYEQYF.